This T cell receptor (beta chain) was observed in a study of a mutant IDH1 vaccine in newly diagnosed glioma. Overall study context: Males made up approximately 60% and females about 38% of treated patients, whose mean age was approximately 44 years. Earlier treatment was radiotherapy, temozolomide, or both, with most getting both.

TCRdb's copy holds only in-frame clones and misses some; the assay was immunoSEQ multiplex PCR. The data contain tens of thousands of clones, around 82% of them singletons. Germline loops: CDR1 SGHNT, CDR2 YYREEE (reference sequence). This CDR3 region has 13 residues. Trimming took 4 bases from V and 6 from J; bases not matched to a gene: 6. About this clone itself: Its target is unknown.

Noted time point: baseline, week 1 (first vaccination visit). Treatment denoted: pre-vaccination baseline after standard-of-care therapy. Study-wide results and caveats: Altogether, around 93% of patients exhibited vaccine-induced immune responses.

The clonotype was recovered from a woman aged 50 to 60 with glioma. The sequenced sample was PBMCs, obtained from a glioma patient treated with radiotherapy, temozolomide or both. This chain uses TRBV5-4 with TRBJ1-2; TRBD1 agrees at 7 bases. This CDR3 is CASSRDRVDGYTF. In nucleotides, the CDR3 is TGTGCCAGCAGCCGTGACAGGGTAGATGGCTACACCTTC.